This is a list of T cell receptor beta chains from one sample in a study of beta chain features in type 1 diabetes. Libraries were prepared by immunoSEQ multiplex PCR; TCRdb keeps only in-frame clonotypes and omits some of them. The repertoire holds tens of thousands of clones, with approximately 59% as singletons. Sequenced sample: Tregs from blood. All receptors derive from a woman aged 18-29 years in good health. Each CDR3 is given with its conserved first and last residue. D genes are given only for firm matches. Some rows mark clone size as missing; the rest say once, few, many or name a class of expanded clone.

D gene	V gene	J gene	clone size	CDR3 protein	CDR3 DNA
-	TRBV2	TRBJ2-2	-	CASRDRLNTGELFF	TGTGCCAGCAGGGACAGACTCAACACCGGGGAGCTGTTTTTT
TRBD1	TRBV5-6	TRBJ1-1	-	CASRRQGWTEAFF	TGTGCCAGCAGGCGACAGGGATGGACTGAAGCTTTCTTT
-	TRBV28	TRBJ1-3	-	CASSRNRANSGNTIYF	TGTGCCAGCAGTCGCAACAGAGCCAACTCTGGAAACACCATATATTTT
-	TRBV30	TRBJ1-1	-	CAWRAGTWNTEAFF	TGTGCCTGGAGGGCCGGGACATGGAACACTGAAGCTTTCTTT
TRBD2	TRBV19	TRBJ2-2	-	CASSIWGLAGGNTGELFF	TGTGCCAGTAGTATTTGGGGACTAGCGGGGGGGAACACCGGGGAGCTGTTTTTT
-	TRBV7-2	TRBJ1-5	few	CASSLGQSNQPQHF	TGTGCCAGCAGCTTAGGGCAGTCCAATCAGCCCCAGCATTTT
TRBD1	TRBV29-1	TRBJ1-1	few	CSVGQGYTEAFF	TGCAGCGTTGGACAGGGGTACACTGAAGCTTTCTTT
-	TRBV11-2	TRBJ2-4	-	CASSPQGVAKNIQYF	TGTGCCAGCAGCCCCCAAGGAGTTGCCAAAAACATTCAGTACTTC
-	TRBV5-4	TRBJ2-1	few	CASSSDIRDEQFF	TGTGCCAGCAGCTCGGACATCCGGGATGAGCAGTTCTTC
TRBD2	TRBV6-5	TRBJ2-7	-	CASTSGRSYEQYF	TGTGCCAGCACTAGCGGGAGATCCTACGAGCAGTACTTC
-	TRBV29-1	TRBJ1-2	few	CSVRARGYGYTF	TGCAGCGTGAGGGCCAGGGGCTATGGCTACACCTTC
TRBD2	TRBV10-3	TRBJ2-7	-	CAIRSVGLAGYEQYF	TGTGCCATCAGGTCCGTGGGACTAGCGGGGTACGAGCAGTACTTC
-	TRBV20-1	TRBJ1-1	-	CSALGAAEAFF	TGCAGTGCTCTGGGGGCGGCTGAAGCTTTCTTT
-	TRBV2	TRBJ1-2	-	CASRSGGGGYTF	TGTGCCAGCAGATCGGGGGGTGGTGGCTACACCTTC
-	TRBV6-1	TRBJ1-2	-	CASILTGSYYGYTF	TGTGCCAGCATATTGACAGGATCCTACTATGGCTACACCTTC
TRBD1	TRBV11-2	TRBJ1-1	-	CASNSPDRGDTEAFF	TGTGCCAGCAACTCCCCGGACAGGGGCGATACTGAAGCTTTCTTT
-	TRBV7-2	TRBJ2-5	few	CASSLNAGGFGETQYF	TGTGCCAGCAGCTTAAACGCAGGGGGGTTTGGGGAGACCCAGTACTTC
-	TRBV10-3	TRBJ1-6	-	CAISGDSNSPLHF	TGTGCCATCAGTGGCGACAGCAATTCACCCCTCCACTTT
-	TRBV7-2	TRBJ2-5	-	CASTPSSVQETQYF	TGTGCCAGCACCCCCTCTAGCGTTCAAGAGACCCAGTACTTC
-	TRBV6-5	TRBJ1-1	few	CASSYSRGAGYTEAFF	TGTGCCAGCAGTTACTCCCGGGGGGCAGGTTACACTGAAGCTTTCTTT
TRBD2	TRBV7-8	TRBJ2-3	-	CASSRGGDTQYF	TGTGCCAGCAGCCGGGGGGGGGATACGCAGTATTTT
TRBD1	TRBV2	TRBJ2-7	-	CASSAGTGGGQQYF	TGTGCCAGCAGCGCCGGGACAGGAGGAGGTCAACAGTACTTC
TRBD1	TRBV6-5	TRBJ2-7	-	CASSSTGGIYEQYF	TGTGCCAGCAGTTCGACAGGGGGCATCTACGAGCAGTACTTC
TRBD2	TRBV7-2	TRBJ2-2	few	CASSLMGSGAGELFF	TGTGCCAGCAGCTTAATGGGTAGCGGGGCCGGGGAGCTGTTTTTT
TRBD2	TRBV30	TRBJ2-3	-	CAWRGTSGRTTTDTQYF	TGTGCCTGGAGGGGGACTAGCGGGAGGACCACCACAGATACGCAGTATTTT
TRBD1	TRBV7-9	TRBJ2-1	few	CASSLALGYGRGHSDEQFF	TGTGCCAGCAGCTTAGCGCTCGGTTACGGCAGGGGGCATTCCGATGAGCAGTTCTTC
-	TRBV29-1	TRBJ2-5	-	CSVSKGHLQETQYF	TGCAGCGTTTCGAAAGGACACCTGCAAGAGACCCAGTACTTC
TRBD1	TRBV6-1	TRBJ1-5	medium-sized	CASSLRTGVGQPQHF	TGTGCCAGCAGTTTGCGGACAGGGGTGGGTCAGCCCCAGCATTTT
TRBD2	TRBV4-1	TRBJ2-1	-	CASSRLAGGPEQFF	TGCGCCAGCAGCCGACTAGCGGGGGGGCCTGAGCAGTTCTTC
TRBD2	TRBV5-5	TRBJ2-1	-	CASSWTSLYNEQFF	TGTGCCAGCAGCTGGACTAGCCTTTACAATGAGCAGTTCTTC
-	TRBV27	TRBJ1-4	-	CASSLYGQGSEKLFF	TGTGCCAGCAGTTTATACGGGCAGGGAAGTGAAAAACTGTTTTTT
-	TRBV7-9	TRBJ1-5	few	CASSYRDNQPQHF	TGTGCCAGCAGCTACCGGGACAATCAGCCCCAGCATTTT
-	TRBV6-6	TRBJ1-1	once	CASSGGGTSTEAFF	TGTGCCAGCAGTGGTGGGGGGACGAGCACTGAAGCTTTCTTT
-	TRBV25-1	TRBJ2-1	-	CASSESGRGAYNEQFF	TGTGCCAGCAGTGAATCTGGGAGGGGGGCCTACAATGAGCAGTTCTTC
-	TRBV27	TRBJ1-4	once	CASSLALNRELFF	TGTGCCAGCAGCCTCGCCCTGAACCGGGAACTGTTTTTT
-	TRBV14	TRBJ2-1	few	CASSPHRLPSYNEQFF	TGTGCCAGCAGCCCCCACAGGCTCCCCTCCTACAATGAGCAGTTCTTC
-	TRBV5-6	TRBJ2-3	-	CASSLPLLARSTDTQYF	TGTGCCAGCAGCCTCCCCCTCCTCGCGAGAAGCACAGATACGCAGTATTTT
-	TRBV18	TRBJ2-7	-	CASSPRQDSYEQYF	TGTGCCAGCTCACCACGGCAGGACTCCTACGAGCAGTACTTC
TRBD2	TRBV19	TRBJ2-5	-	CASSIQREGRETQYF	TGTGCCAGTAGTATCCAGCGGGAGGGCCGAGAGACCCAGTACTTC
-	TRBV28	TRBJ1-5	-	CASSLFVSGNQPQHF	TGTGCCAGCAGTTTATTCGTCTCGGGCAATCAGCCCCAGCATTTT
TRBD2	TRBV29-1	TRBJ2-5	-	CSVRLAGGLQETQYF	TGCAGCGTTAGACTAGCGGGGGGGCTACAAGAGACCCAGTACTTC
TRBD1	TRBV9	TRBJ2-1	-	CASSVERDSGNEQFF	TGTGCCAGCAGCGTAGAGAGGGACAGCGGCAATGAGCAGTTCTTC
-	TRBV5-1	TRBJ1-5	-	CASSLDGNPNQPQHF	TGCGCCAGCAGCTTGGACGGTAATCCAAATCAGCCCCAGCATTTT
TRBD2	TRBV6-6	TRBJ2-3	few	CASSGASTDTQYF	TGTGCCAGTAGCGGGGCTAGCACAGATACGCAGTATTTT
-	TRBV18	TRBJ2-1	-	CASSLTLSSYNEQFF	TGTGCCAGCTCATTAACCCTAAGCTCCTACAATGAGCAGTTCTTC
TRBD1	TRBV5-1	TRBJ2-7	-	CASSFHRITQGASYEQYF	TGCGCCAGCAGCTTCCACCGAATCACACAGGGGGCCTCCTACGAGCAGTACTTC
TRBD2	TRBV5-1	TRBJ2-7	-	CASSLVSGYYEQYF	TGCGCCAGCAGCTTGGTTAGCGGGTACTACGAGCAGTACTTC
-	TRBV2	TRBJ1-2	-	CASSEALAPPTNYGYTF	TGTGCCAGCAGTGAAGCGCTGGCACCCCCCACTAACTATGGCTACACCTTC
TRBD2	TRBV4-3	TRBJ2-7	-	CASSRRGGPSYEQYF	TGCGCCAGCAGCAGACGGGGGGGACCCTCCTACGAGCAGTACTTC
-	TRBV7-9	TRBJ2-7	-	CASSLRQVYEQYF	TGTGCCAGCAGCCTTCGACAGGTGTACGAGCAGTACTTC
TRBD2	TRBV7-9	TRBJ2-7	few	CASSLLAGGRYEQYF	TGTGCCAGCAGCTTACTAGCGGGAGGGCGCTACGAGCAGTACTTC
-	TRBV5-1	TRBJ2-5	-	CASSHRTEETQYF	TGCGCCAGCAGCCACCGGACAGAAGAGACCCAGTACTTC
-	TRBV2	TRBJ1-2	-	CASSTGFYGYTF	TGTGCCAGCAGCACGGGATTCTATGGCTACACCTTC
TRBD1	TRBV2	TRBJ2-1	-	CASRDRDYNEQFF	TGTGCCAGTCGGGACAGGGACTACAATGAGCAGTTCTTC